This record concerns one T cell receptor beta chain sequence. The CDR3 contains 16 residues. Germline V gene sequence: CDR1 SGHRS, CDR2 YFSETQ. Trimming pared 3 bases from V and 4 bases from J, leaving 18 bases between. This record comes from a study of blood T cell repertoires in COVID-19. About the research overall: Nucleic acid was either cDNA or gDNA, and it came from T cells, B-cell-depleted T cells, or PBMCs.

Original processing notes: The assay estimated nucleated cells by amplifying reference gene primers. Only in-frame clones appear in the TCRdb table, and some are missing; sequencing was by immunoSEQ multiplex PCR. Clone size and V and J calls were adopted from that table, with D and trimming inferred from the DNA. The repertoire consists of 200,000 to 300,000 clones, with about 89% occurring once and the leading ten covering over 2.5%. Across about two dozen US areas, participants ranged in age from about 18 to 89 years. Cohort 3 recovery required two negative PCRs, clearance, or symptom resolution.

This clonotype was sampled from a woman in her late teens or twenties who had recovered from COVID-19. This chain joins TRBV5-1 and TRBJ2-3; D unresolved. The sequenced sample was PBMCs or T cells enriched from blood (not recorded which). CDR3 in DNA: TGCGCCAGCAGCTCCTCCGAGTATCGGGTAGCAGATACGCAGTATTTT. Protein product: CASSSSEYRVADTQYF.